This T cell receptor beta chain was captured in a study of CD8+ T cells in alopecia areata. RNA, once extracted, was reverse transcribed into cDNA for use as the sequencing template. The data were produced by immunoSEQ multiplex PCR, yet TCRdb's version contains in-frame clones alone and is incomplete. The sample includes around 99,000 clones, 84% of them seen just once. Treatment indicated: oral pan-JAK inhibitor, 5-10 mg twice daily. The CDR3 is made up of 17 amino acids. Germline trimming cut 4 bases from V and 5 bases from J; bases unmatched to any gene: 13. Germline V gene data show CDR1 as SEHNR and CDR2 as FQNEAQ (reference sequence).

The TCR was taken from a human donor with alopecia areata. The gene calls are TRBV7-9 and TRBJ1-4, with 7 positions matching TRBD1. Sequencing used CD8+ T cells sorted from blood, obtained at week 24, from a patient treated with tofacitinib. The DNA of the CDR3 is TGTGCCAGCAGCTCGTCTTCGACAGGGTTCAACAATGAAAAACTGTTTTTT. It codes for CASSSSSTGFNNEKLFF.